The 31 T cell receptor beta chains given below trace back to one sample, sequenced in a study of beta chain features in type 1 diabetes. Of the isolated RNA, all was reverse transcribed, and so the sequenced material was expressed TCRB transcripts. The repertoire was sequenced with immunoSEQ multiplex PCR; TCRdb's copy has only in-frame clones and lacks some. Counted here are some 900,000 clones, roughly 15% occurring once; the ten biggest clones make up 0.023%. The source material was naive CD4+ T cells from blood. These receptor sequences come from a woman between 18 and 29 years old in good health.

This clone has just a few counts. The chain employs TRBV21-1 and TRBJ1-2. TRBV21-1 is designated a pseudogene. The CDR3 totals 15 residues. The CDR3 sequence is CASRTAEGRGYGYTF. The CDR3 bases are TGTGCCAGCAGAACAGCTGAGGGGCGAGGCTATGGCTACACCTTC.

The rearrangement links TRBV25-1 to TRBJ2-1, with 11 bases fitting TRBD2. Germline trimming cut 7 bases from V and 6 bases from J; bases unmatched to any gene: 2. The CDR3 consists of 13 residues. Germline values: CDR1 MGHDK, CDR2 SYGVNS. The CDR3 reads CASKLAGANEQFF. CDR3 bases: TGTGCCAGCAAACTAGCGGGAGCCAATGAGCAGTTCTTC.

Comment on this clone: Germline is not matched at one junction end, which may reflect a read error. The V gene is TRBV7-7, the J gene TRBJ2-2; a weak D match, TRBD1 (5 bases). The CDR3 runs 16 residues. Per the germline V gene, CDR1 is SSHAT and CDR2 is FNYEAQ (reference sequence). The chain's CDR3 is CASSPDSFSNTGELFF. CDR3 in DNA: TGTGCTAGCAGCCCAGACAGCTTTTCGAACACCGGGGAGCTGTTTTTT.

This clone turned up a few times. CDR3 sequence: CASSLGLARNEQFF. CDR3 nucleotide sequence: TGTGCCAGCAGCCTAGGACTAGCGAGGAATGAGCAGTTCTTC. The chain employs TRBV11-3 and TRBJ2-1, with TRBD2 identical over 9 bases. This CDR3 comprises 14 residues. The ends lost 5 bases at V and 7 bases at J; junction bases unmatched: 6. The germline V gene encodes CDR1 SGHNT and CDR2 YENEEA.

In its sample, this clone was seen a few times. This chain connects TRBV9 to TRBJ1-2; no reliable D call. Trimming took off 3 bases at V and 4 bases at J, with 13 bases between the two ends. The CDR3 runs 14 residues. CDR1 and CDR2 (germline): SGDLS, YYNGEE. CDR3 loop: CASSGPDPAYGYTF. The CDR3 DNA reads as TGTGCCAGCAGCGGCCCGGATCCCGCCTATGGCTACACCTTC.

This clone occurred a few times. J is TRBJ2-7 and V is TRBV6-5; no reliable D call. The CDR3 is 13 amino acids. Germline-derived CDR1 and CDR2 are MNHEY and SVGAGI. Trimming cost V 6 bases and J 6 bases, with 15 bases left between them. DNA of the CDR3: TGTGCCAGCAGGTTTACTGGGAACCGCGAGCAGTACTTC. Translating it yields CASRFTGNREQYF.

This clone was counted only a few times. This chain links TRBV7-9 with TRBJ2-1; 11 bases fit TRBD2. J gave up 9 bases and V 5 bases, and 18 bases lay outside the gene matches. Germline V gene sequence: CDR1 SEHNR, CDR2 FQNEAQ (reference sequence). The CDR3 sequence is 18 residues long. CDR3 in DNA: TGTGCCAGCAGCAGCACTTATCGCGCGTTAGCGGGAGGGTTTGAGCAGTTCTTC. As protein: CASSSTYRALAGGFEQFF.

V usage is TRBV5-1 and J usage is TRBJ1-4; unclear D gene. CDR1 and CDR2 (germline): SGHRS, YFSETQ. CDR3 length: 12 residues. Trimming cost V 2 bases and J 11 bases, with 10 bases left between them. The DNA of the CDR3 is TGCGCCAGCAGCTTTCCCGGAGGGAAACTGTTTTTT. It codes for CASSFPGGKLFF.

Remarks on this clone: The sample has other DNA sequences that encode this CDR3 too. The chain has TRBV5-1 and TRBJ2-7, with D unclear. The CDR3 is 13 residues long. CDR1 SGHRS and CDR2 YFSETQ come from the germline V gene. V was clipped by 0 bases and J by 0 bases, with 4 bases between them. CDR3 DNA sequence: TGCGCCAGCAGCTTGGGCTTCTCCTACGAGCAGTACTTC. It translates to CASSLGFSYEQYF.

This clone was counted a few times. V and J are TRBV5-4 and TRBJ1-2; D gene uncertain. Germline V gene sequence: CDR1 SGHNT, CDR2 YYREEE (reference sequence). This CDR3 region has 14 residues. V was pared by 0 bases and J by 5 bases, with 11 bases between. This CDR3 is CASSLADGNYGYTF. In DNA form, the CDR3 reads TGTGCCAGCAGCTTGGCGGACGGCAATTATGGCTACACCTTC.

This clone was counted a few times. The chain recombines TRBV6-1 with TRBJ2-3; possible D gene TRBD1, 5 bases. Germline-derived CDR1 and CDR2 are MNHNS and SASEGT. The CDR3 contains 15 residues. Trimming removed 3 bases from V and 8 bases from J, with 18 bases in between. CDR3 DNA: TGTGCCAGCAGTGATTTTTTGAAGGGGCCAGGTACGCAGTATTTT. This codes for CASSDFLKGPGTQYF.

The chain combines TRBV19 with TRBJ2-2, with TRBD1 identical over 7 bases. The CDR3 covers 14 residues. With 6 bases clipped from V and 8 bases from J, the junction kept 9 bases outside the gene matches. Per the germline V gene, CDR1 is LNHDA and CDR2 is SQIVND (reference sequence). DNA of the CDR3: TGTGCCAGTAGCCAAAACAGGGGTGAGGGGGAGCTGTTTTTT. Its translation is CASSQNRGEGELFF.

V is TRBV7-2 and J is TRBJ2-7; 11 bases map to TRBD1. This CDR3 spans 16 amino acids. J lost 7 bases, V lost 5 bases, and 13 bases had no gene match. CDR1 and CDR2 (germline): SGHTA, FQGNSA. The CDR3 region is CASSPYSGTGGREQYF. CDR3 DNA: TGTGCCAGCAGCCCATATTCGGGGACAGGGGGACGGGAGCAGTACTTC.

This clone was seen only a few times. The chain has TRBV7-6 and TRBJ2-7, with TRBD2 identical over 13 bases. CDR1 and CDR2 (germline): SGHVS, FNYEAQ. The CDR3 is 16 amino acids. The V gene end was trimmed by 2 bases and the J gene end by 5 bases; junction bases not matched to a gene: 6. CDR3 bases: TGTGCCAGCAGCTTAACCTGGACTAGCGGGAGCAACGAGCAGTACTTC. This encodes CASSLTWTSGSNEQYF. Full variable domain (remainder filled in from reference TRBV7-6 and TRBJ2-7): GAGVSQSPRYKVTKRGQDVALRCDPISGHVSLYWYRQALGQGPEFLTYFNYEAQQDKSGLPNDRFSAERPEGSISTLTIQRTEQRDSAMYRCASSLTWTSGSNEQYFGPGTRLTVT.

The CDR3 is CASSVTSGRGSTDTQYF. In nucleotides, the CDR3 is TGTGCCAGCAGCGTGACTAGCGGGAGAGGTAGCACAGATACGCAGTATTTT. V gene TRBV13 combines with J gene TRBJ2-3; 12 bases line up with TRBD2. The CDR3 runs to 17 residues. Looked up from germline, CDR1 is PRHDT and CDR2 is FYEKMQ (reference sequence). The J segment lost 0 bases and the V segment lost 5 bases, leaving 6 bases of the junction unmatched.

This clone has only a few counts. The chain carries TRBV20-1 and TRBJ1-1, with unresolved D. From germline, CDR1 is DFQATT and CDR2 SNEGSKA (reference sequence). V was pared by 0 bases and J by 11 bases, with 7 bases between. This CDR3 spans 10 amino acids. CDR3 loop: CSAREELAFF. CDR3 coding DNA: TGCAGTGCTAGAGAGGAATTGGCTTTCTTT.

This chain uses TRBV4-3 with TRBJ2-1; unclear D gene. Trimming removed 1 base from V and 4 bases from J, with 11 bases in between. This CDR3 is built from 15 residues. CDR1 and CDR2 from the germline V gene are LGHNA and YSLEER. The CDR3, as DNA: TGCGCCAGCAGCCAAGTTGCCGGGTTGTACAATGAGCAGTTCTTC. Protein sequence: CASSQVAGLYNEQFF.

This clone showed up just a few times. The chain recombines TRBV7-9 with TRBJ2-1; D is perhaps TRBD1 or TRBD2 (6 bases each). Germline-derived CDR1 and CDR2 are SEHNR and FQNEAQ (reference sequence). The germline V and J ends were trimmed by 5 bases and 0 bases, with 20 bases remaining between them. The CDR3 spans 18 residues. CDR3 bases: TGTGCCAGCAGCCAAGACATGGGGGGCGACAGCTCCTACAATGAGCAGTTCTTC. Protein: CASSQDMGGDSSYNEQFF.

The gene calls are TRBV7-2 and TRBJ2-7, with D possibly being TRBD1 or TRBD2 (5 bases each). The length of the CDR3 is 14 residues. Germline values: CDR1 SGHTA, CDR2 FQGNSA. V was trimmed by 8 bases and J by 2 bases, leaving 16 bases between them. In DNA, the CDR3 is TGTGCCAGCTCTTTACGGGACGCAGCCTACGAGCAGTACTTC. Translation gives CASSLRDAAYEQYF.

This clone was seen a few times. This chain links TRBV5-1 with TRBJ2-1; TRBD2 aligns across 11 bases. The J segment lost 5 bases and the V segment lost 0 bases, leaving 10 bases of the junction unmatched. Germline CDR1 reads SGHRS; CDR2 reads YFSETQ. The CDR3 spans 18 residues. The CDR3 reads CASSLGRSGRALDNEQFF. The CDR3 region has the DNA TGCGCCAGCAGCTTGGGGCGTAGCGGGAGGGCCCTGGACAATGAGCAGTTCTTC.

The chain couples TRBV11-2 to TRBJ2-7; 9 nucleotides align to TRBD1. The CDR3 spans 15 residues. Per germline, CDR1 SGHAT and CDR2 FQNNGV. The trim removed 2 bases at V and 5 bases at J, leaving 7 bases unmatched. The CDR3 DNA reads TGTGCCAGCAGCTTACTGGACAGGGGTAGGAACGAGCAGTACTTC. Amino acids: CASSLLDRGRNEQYF.

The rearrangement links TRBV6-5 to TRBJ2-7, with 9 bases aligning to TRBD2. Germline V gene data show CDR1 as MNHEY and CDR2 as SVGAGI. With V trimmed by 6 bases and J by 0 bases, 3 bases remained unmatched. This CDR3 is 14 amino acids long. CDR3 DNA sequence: TGTGCCAGCAGGATAGCGGGGGACTCCTACGAGCAGTACTTC. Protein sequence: CASRIAGDSYEQYF.

The CDR3 DNA follows: TGTGCCAGCAGATGGACTAGCGCCTCCAATGAGCAGTTCTTC. As protein: CASRWTSASNEQFF. The chain is built from TRBV5-6 and TRBJ2-1; 9 bases line up with TRBD2. Germline V gives CDR1 SGHDT, CDR2 YYEEEE. The J segment lost 6 bases and the V segment lost 5 bases, leaving 6 bases of the junction unmatched. The CDR3 is 14 amino acids.

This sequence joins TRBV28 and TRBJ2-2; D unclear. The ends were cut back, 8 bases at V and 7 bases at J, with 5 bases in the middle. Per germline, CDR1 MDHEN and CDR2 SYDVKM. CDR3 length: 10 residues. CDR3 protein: CASGYGELFF. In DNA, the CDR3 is TGTGCCAGCGGCTACGGGGAGCTGTTTTTT.

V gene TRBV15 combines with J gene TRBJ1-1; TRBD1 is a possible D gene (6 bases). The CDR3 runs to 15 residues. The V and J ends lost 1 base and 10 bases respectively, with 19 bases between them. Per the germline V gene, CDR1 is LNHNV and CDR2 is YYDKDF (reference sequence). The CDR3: CATSRASGAGGRAFF. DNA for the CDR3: TGTGCCACCAGCAGAGCTTCGGGGGCCGGGGGCCGAGCTTTCTTT.

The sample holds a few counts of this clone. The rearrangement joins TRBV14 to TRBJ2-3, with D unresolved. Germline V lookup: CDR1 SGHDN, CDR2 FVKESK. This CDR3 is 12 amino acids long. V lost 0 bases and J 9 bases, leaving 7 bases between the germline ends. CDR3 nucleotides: TGTGCCAGCAGCCAAGAAGGGCTAACGCAGTATTTT. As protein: CASSQEGLTQYF.

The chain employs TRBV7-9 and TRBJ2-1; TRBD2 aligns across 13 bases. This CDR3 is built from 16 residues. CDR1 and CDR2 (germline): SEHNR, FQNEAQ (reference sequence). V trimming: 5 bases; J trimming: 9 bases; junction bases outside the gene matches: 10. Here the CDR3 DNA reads TGTGCCAGCAGCCCACCAGGACTAGCGGGAGTAGGTGAGCAGTTCTTC. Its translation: CASSPPGLAGVGEQFF.

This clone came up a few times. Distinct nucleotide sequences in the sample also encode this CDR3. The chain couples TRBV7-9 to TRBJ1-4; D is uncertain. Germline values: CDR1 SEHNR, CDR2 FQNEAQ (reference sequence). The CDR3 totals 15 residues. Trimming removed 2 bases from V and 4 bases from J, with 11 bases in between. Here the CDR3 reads CASSLPNTGNEKLFF. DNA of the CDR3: TGTGCCAGCAGCTTACCCAACACCGGTAATGAAAAACTGTTTTTT.

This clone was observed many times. In DNA, the CDR3 is TGTGCCAGCAGCCCTAGCGGGAGCGTCCTCAATGAGCAGTTCTTC. Its protein product is CASSPSGSVLNEQFF. The chain combines TRBV14 with TRBJ2-1; TRBD2 aligns across 10 bases. The ends lost 4 bases at V and 6 bases at J; junction bases unmatched: 6. Germline-derived CDR1 and CDR2 are SGHDN and FVKESK. The CDR3 has 15 residues.

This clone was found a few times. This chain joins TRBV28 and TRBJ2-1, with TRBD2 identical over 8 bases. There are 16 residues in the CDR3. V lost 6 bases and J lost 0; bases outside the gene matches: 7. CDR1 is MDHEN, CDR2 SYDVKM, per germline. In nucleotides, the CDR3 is TGTGCCAGCAGCACATCACTAGCGGACTCCTACAATGAGCAGTTCTTC. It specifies CASSTSLADSYNEQFF.

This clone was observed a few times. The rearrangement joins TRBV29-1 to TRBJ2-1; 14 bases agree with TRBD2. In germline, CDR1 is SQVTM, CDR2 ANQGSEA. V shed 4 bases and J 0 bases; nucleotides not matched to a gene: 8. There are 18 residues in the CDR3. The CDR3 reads CSVGRGLAGVGSYNEQFF. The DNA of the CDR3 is TGCAGCGTTGGAAGGGGACTAGCGGGAGTGGGCTCCTACAATGAGCAGTTCTTC.